A selection of T cell receptor beta chains follows, all from one sample in a study of cytotoxic CD8 clonotypes in ibrutinib-treated CLL. Only in-frame clones appear in the TCRdb table, and some are missing; sequencing was by immunoSEQ multiplex PCR. The repertoire holds about 84,000 clones, with 70% to 90% as singletons. This sample comprised PBMCs, obtained before ibrutinib treatment. The receptors here all came from a human donor with chronic lymphocytic leukemia. Both conserved end residues are part of each CDR3. A D gene is named only where the DNA matches it firmly. A clone size is listed for some rows: how often the clone was seen (once, few, many), or a class if it is expanded.

J gene: TRBJ1-2
D gene: TRBD1
V gene: TRBV27
clone size: -
CDR3 DNA: TGTGCCAGCAGTTTAGTACAGGGGTTCCTTTCGGGCTACACCTTC
CDR3 protein: CASSLVQGFLSGYTF

J gene: TRBJ2-1
D gene: -
V gene: TRBV7-2
clone size: -
CDR3 DNA: TGTGCCAGCAGCTTAGCGGCCGGAGCCTACAATGAGCAGTTCTTC
CDR3 protein: CASSLAAGAYNEQFF

J gene: TRBJ1-4
D gene: -
V gene: TRBV6-1
clone size: -
CDR3 DNA: TGTGCCAGCAGTGAAGCGCTGGAGGTAGAGCTGTTTTTT
CDR3 protein: CASSEALEVELFF

J gene: TRBJ2-7
D gene: TRBD1
V gene: TRBV7-2
clone size: -
CDR3 DNA: TGTGCCAGCAGTCGGCAGGGGGCGCAAGAGCAGTACTTC
CDR3 protein: CASSRQGAQEQYF

J gene: TRBJ1-2
D gene: -
V gene: TRBV19
clone size: -
CDR3 DNA: TGTGCCAGTAGTATCGGGGCCCACGGCAACTATGGCTACACCTTC
CDR3 protein: CASSIGAHGNYGYTF

J gene: TRBJ2-4
D gene: -
V gene: TRBV7-3
clone size: -
CDR3 DNA: TGTGCCAGCAGCTACCCGGGGCGGGACAGCCTAAGAGGAAGCAAAAACATTCAGTACTTC
CDR3 protein: CASSYPGRDSLRGSKNIQYF

J gene: TRBJ2-7
D gene: TRBD2
V gene: TRBV4-1
clone size: -
CDR3 DNA: TGCGCCAGCAGCCAAGTGCCGGGACTAGCGGGAGGGTACGAGCAGTACTTC
CDR3 protein: CASSQVPGLAGGYEQYF

J gene: TRBJ2-3
D gene: TRBD2
V gene: TRBV6-5
clone size: -
CDR3 DNA: TGTGCCAGCAGGGAAGCGGGAGATACAGATACGCAGTATTTT
CDR3 protein: CASREAGDTDTQYF

J gene: TRBJ2-7
D gene: -
V gene: TRBV29-1
clone size: -
CDR3 DNA: TGCAGCGTTGATTCCGGGGCCTACGAGCAGTACTTC
CDR3 protein: CSVDSGAYEQYF

J gene: TRBJ2-7
D gene: -
V gene: TRBV28
clone size: -
CDR3 DNA: TGTGCCAGCAGCGGCGCCTCAAGAGCCCTTTCCTACGAGCAGTACTTC
CDR3 protein: CASSGASRALSYEQYF

J gene: TRBJ1-1
D gene: -
V gene: TRBV7-9
clone size: -
CDR3 DNA: TGTGCCAGCAGTTCCACCCGGGGAAACACTGAAGCTTTCTTT
CDR3 protein: CASSSTRGNTEAFF

J gene: TRBJ1-1
D gene: TRBD1
V gene: TRBV19
clone size: -
CDR3 DNA: TGTGCCAGTAGTTCCCGGACAGGGATGAACACTGAAGCTTTCTTT
CDR3 protein: CASSSRTGMNTEAFF

J gene: TRBJ1-2
D gene: TRBD1
V gene: TRBV9
clone size: -
CDR3 DNA: TGTGCCAGCAGCGTAGACGGACGGACAGGCCCAGATATCTATGGCTACACCTTC
CDR3 protein: CASSVDGRTGPDIYGYTF

J gene: TRBJ2-7
D gene: -
V gene: TRBV5-1
clone size: few
CDR3 DNA: TGCGCCAGCAGCTTCGGCGCAGTCTACGAGCAGTACTTC
CDR3 protein: CASSFGAVYEQYF

J gene: TRBJ2-5
D gene: -
V gene: TRBV21-1
clone size: once
CDR3 DNA: TGTGCCAGCAGCAAAGAGGTTATAGATGGCAGGGGCCAAGAGACCCAGTACTTC
CDR3 protein: CASSKEVIDGRGQETQYF

J gene: TRBJ2-7
D gene: -
V gene: TRBV29-1
clone size: -
CDR3 DNA: TGCAGCGTTGTTAGGGGCCACGAGCAGTACTTC
CDR3 protein: CSVVRGHEQYF

J gene: TRBJ2-7
D gene: TRBD1
V gene: TRBV2
clone size: few
CDR3 DNA: TGTGCCAGCAGCTGGGACAGGGGGATCGAGCAGTACTTC
CDR3 protein: CASSWDRGIEQYF

J gene: TRBJ2-1
D gene: TRBD2
V gene: TRBV7-6
clone size: -
CDR3 DNA: TGTGCCAGCAGCTTAGGACTAGCGGGATTCAATGAGCAGTTCTTC
CDR3 protein: CASSLGLAGFNEQFF

J gene: TRBJ1-1
D gene: -
V gene: TRBV2
clone size: once
CDR3 DNA: TGTGCCAGCAGTGGGCGGGAGGCGAACACTGAAGCTTTCTTT
CDR3 protein: CASSGREANTEAFF

J gene: TRBJ2-1
D gene: -
V gene: TRBV7-2
clone size: -
CDR3 DNA: TGTGCCAGCAGCCCCCCTGGCTCCTACAATGAGCAGTTCTTC
CDR3 protein: CASSPPGSYNEQFF

J gene: TRBJ2-7
D gene: -
V gene: TRBV5-1
clone size: -
CDR3 DNA: TGCGCCAGCAGCCCGACCGGGGGTAGCTACGAGCAGTACTTC
CDR3 protein: CASSPTGGSYEQYF

J gene: TRBJ2-1
D gene: -
V gene: TRBV28
clone size: once
CDR3 DNA: TGTGCCAGCAGTTTACGGTTCAGGACCCCTTACAATGAGCAGTTCTTC
CDR3 protein: CASSLRFRTPYNEQFF

J gene: TRBJ2-1
D gene: TRBD2
V gene: TRBV29-1
clone size: -
CDR3 DNA: TGCAGCGTTGAACAGGTCCTCGGGGGGAATGAGCAGTTCTTC
CDR3 protein: CSVEQVLGGNEQFF

J gene: TRBJ2-7
D gene: -
V gene: TRBV19
clone size: -
CDR3 DNA: TGTGCCAGTAGTATTTCCCGGGGCCGAGCGTCGCAGTACTTC
CDR3 protein: CASSISRGRASQYF

J gene: TRBJ2-2
D gene: TRBD1
V gene: TRBV7-7
clone size: -
CDR3 DNA: TGTGCTAGCAGCTTACAGGGGACCAGGGCCGGGGAGCTGTTTTTT
CDR3 protein: CASSLQGTRAGELFF

J gene: TRBJ2-1
D gene: -
V gene: TRBV10-3
clone size: -
CDR3 DNA: TGTGCCATCAGTGAGGGGGTCTACAATGAGCAGTTCTTC
CDR3 protein: CAISEGVYNEQFF

J gene: TRBJ1-2
D gene: TRBD1
V gene: TRBV28
clone size: -
CDR3 DNA: TGTGCCAGCACGGACAGACAGGGGTTTACCACCGTCTATGGCTACACCTTC
CDR3 protein: CASTDRQGFTTVYGYTF

J gene: TRBJ2-7
D gene: TRBD2
V gene: TRBV7-8
clone size: -
CDR3 DNA: TGTGCCAGCAGCCTGGGACTAGCGGCGGACGAGCAGTACTTC
CDR3 protein: CASSLGLAADEQYF

J gene: TRBJ1-1
D gene: TRBD1
V gene: TRBV11-3
clone size: -
CDR3 DNA: TGTGCCAGCAGTTTAGGACAGGGCGAAGCTTTCTTT
CDR3 protein: CASSLGQGEAFF

J gene: TRBJ1-2
D gene: -
V gene: TRBV30
clone size: -
CDR3 DNA: TGTGCCTGGGGACCCCGGGCGGGTGGCTACACCTTC
CDR3 protein: CAWGPRAGGYTF

J gene: TRBJ2-1
D gene: TRBD2
V gene: TRBV7-9
clone size: -
CDR3 DNA: TGTGCCAGCAGCCCAGATCCGGGACTAGCGGGACACTACAATGAGCAGTTCTTC
CDR3 protein: CASSPDPGLAGHYNEQFF

J gene: TRBJ1-1
D gene: -
V gene: TRBV11-3
clone size: -
CDR3 DNA: TGTGCCAGCAGCCCTCAGACAGGTTGGGACACTGAAGCTTTCTTT
CDR3 protein: CASSPQTGWDTEAFF

J gene: TRBJ1-3
D gene: -
V gene: TRBV7-6
clone size: few
CDR3 DNA: TGTGCCAGCAGCCCCAAACCAGGGACTGGAAACACCATATATTTT
CDR3 protein: CASSPKPGTGNTIYF

J gene: TRBJ1-1
D gene: -
V gene: TRBV29-1
clone size: once
CDR3 DNA: TGCAGCGTTTCCCCCCGAGGGGTGGAGAACACTGAAGCTTTCTTT
CDR3 protein: CSVSPRGVENTEAFF

J gene: TRBJ2-7
D gene: -
V gene: TRBV5-5
clone size: -
CDR3 DNA: TGTGCCAGCAGCTTGGAGGGCTACGAGCAGTACTTC
CDR3 protein: CASSLEGYEQYF

J gene: TRBJ1-1
D gene: TRBD1
V gene: TRBV30
clone size: -
CDR3 DNA: TGTGCCTGGAGTGTATCCCCAGGCAGGGGGGGACTTATGAACACTGAAGCTTTCTTT
CDR3 protein: CAWSVSPGRGGLMNTEAFF

J gene: TRBJ1-1
D gene: -
V gene: TRBV9
clone size: -
CDR3 DNA: TGTGCCAGCAGCGCAATTCGGCAGGGGCACGTGAACACTGAAGCTTTCTTT
CDR3 protein: CASSAIRQGHVNTEAFF

J gene: TRBJ2-5
D gene: -
V gene: TRBV7-2
clone size: once
CDR3 DNA: TGTGCCAGCAGCTCCCAAGAGACCCAGTACTTC
CDR3 protein: CASSSQETQYF

J gene: TRBJ1-2
D gene: -
V gene: TRBV28
clone size: -
CDR3 DNA: TGTGCCAGCAGTACGGCGGGCAGCCCTAACTATGGCTACACCTTC
CDR3 protein: CASSTAGSPNYGYTF

J gene: TRBJ2-7
D gene: TRBD2
V gene: TRBV4-2
clone size: -
CDR3 DNA: TGTGCCAGCAGCCAATTTGGGACTAGTGGATACGAGCAGTACTTC
CDR3 protein: CASSQFGTSGYEQYF

J gene: TRBJ1-2
D gene: -
V gene: TRBV28
clone size: -
CDR3 DNA: TGTGCCAGCAGTTTCCCCCGCAGGGCAAGCTATGGCTACACCTTC
CDR3 protein: CASSFPRRASYGYTF

J gene: TRBJ2-3
D gene: TRBD2
V gene: TRBV7-6
clone size: -
CDR3 DNA: TGTGCCAGCAGTCGTAGCGGGAGCACAGATACGCAGTATTTT
CDR3 protein: CASSRSGSTDTQYF

J gene: TRBJ2-7
D gene: -
V gene: TRBV27
clone size: -
CDR3 DNA: TGTGCCAGCAGTAATAGTGTCGGCGAGCAGTACTTC
CDR3 protein: CASSNSVGEQYF

J gene: TRBJ2-1
D gene: -
V gene: TRBV28
clone size: -
CDR3 DNA: TGTGCCAGCAGTTTTATGGCCAATGAGCAGTTCTTC
CDR3 protein: CASSFMANEQFF

J gene: TRBJ1-1
D gene: -
V gene: TRBV28
clone size: -
CDR3 DNA: TGTGCCAGCACTGAGCACCTGGAGAACACTGAAGCTTTCTTT
CDR3 protein: CASTEHLENTEAFF

J gene: TRBJ2-7
D gene: TRBD2
V gene: TRBV7-6
clone size: -
CDR3 DNA: TGTGCCAGCAGCTTAAGCGGGAAACTCTACGAGCAGTACTTC
CDR3 protein: CASSLSGKLYEQYF

J gene: TRBJ2-3
D gene: -
V gene: TRBV7-8
clone size: -
CDR3 DNA: TGTGCCAGCAGCTCCTGGGAACTGGCAAACACAGATACGCAGTATTTT
CDR3 protein: CASSSWELANTDTQYF

J gene: TRBJ2-5
D gene: -
V gene: TRBV10-2
clone size: few
CDR3 DNA: TGCGCCAGCACCTCCGGGACTCAAGGAGGGACCCAGTACTTC
CDR3 protein: CASTSGTQGGTQYF

J gene: TRBJ2-1
D gene: TRBD2
V gene: TRBV4-2
clone size: -
CDR3 DNA: TGTGCCAGCAGCCAAGAACTAGCGGGCTCCTACAATGAGCAGTTCTTC
CDR3 protein: CASSQELAGSYNEQFF

J gene: TRBJ2-1
D gene: TRBD2
V gene: TRBV10-3
clone size: -
CDR3 DNA: TGTGCCATCAGTCCCCGGGGTAGCGGGAACAATGAGCAGTTCTTC
CDR3 protein: CAISPRGSGNNEQFF

J gene: TRBJ2-6
D gene: TRBD1
V gene: TRBV6-1
clone size: once
CDR3 DNA: TGTGCCAGCAGTGAAGTGCGACAGGGGGCATCTGGGGCCAACGTCCTGACTTTC
CDR3 protein: CASSEVRQGASGANVLTF

J gene: TRBJ1-5
D gene: TRBD1
V gene: TRBV7-2
clone size: -
CDR3 DNA: TGTGCCAGCAGCCCCACAGGGGTGTTGGATCAGCCCCAGCATTTT
CDR3 protein: CASSPTGVLDQPQHF

J gene: TRBJ1-5
D gene: -
V gene: TRBV30
clone size: -
CDR3 DNA: TGTGCCTGGAGTGTACTATCGTCGGCGCATCAGCCCCAGCATTTT
CDR3 protein: CAWSVLSSAHQPQHF

J gene: TRBJ1-2
D gene: -
V gene: TRBV15
clone size: -
CDR3 DNA: TGTGCCACCAGCAGAGAACAGATCCGGGCGGATGGCTACACCTTC
CDR3 protein: CATSREQIRADGYTF